This TCR beta chain was captured in a study of T-cell memory formation after mild COVID-19. The CDR3 contains 13 residues. Trimming shortened V by 4 bases and J by 4 bases, and 11 bases separated the two germline ends. CDR1 and CDR2 from the germline V gene are SGHKS and YYEKEE (reference sequence). This clonotype was recorded a few times. Its matching antigen is unknown. TCRdb independently ran MiXCR on the 5' RACE reads; one entry per CDR3 protein. The sample contains about 88,000 distinct CDR3 sequences, roughly 25% of which appear only once. Regarding the study as a whole: Second-wave clones reaching peak frequency on day 37 lacked confirmed SARS-CoV-2 specificity.

The chain couples TRBV5-5 to TRBJ1-1; the D is unclear. What was sequenced was PBMCs or a T cell subset sorted from them (not recorded which). The sequence was obtained from a man between 18 and 29 years old who had mild COVID-19 (a few samples of this study predate the infection). Cell type and time point are not known. The CDR3 spells CASSRGFSTEAFF. Written as DNA, the CDR3 is TGTGCCAGCAGCCGGGGTTTCAGCACTGAAGCTTTCTTT. The full variable domain, with the rest looked up from reference TRBV5-5 and TRBJ1-1, is DAGVTQSPTHLIKTRGQQVTLRCSPISGHKSVSWYQQVLGQGPQFIFQYYEKEERGRGNFPDRFSARQFPNYSSELNVNALLLGDSALYLCASSRGFSTEAFFGQGTRLTVV.